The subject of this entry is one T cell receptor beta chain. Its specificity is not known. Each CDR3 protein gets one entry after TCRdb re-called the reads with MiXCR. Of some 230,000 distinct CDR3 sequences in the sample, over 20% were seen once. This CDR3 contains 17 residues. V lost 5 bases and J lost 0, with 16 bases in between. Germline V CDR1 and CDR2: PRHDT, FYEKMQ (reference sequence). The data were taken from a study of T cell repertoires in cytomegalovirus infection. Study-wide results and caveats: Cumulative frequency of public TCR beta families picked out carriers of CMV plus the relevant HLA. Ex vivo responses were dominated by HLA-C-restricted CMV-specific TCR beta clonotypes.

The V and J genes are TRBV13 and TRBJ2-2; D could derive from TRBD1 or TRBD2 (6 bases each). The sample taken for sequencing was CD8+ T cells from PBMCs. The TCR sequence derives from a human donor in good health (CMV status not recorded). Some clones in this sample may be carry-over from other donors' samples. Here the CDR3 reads CASSPPGGEANTGELFF. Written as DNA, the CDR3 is TGTGCCAGCAGCCCCCCCGGGGGCGAGGCGAACACCGGGGAGCTGTTTTTT.